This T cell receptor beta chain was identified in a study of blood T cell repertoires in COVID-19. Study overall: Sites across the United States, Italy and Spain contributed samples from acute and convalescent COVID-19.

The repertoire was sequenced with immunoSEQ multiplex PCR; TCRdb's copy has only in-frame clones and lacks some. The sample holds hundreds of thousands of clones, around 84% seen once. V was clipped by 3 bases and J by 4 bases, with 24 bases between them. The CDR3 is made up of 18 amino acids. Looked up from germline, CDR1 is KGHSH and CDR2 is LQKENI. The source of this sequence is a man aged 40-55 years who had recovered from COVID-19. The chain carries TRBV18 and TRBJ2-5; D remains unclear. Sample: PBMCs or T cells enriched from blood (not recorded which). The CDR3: CASSPRSETIVTPETQYF. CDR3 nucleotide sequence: TGTGCCAGCTCACCGAGATCAGAAACCATAGTGACTCCAGAGACCCAGTACTTC.